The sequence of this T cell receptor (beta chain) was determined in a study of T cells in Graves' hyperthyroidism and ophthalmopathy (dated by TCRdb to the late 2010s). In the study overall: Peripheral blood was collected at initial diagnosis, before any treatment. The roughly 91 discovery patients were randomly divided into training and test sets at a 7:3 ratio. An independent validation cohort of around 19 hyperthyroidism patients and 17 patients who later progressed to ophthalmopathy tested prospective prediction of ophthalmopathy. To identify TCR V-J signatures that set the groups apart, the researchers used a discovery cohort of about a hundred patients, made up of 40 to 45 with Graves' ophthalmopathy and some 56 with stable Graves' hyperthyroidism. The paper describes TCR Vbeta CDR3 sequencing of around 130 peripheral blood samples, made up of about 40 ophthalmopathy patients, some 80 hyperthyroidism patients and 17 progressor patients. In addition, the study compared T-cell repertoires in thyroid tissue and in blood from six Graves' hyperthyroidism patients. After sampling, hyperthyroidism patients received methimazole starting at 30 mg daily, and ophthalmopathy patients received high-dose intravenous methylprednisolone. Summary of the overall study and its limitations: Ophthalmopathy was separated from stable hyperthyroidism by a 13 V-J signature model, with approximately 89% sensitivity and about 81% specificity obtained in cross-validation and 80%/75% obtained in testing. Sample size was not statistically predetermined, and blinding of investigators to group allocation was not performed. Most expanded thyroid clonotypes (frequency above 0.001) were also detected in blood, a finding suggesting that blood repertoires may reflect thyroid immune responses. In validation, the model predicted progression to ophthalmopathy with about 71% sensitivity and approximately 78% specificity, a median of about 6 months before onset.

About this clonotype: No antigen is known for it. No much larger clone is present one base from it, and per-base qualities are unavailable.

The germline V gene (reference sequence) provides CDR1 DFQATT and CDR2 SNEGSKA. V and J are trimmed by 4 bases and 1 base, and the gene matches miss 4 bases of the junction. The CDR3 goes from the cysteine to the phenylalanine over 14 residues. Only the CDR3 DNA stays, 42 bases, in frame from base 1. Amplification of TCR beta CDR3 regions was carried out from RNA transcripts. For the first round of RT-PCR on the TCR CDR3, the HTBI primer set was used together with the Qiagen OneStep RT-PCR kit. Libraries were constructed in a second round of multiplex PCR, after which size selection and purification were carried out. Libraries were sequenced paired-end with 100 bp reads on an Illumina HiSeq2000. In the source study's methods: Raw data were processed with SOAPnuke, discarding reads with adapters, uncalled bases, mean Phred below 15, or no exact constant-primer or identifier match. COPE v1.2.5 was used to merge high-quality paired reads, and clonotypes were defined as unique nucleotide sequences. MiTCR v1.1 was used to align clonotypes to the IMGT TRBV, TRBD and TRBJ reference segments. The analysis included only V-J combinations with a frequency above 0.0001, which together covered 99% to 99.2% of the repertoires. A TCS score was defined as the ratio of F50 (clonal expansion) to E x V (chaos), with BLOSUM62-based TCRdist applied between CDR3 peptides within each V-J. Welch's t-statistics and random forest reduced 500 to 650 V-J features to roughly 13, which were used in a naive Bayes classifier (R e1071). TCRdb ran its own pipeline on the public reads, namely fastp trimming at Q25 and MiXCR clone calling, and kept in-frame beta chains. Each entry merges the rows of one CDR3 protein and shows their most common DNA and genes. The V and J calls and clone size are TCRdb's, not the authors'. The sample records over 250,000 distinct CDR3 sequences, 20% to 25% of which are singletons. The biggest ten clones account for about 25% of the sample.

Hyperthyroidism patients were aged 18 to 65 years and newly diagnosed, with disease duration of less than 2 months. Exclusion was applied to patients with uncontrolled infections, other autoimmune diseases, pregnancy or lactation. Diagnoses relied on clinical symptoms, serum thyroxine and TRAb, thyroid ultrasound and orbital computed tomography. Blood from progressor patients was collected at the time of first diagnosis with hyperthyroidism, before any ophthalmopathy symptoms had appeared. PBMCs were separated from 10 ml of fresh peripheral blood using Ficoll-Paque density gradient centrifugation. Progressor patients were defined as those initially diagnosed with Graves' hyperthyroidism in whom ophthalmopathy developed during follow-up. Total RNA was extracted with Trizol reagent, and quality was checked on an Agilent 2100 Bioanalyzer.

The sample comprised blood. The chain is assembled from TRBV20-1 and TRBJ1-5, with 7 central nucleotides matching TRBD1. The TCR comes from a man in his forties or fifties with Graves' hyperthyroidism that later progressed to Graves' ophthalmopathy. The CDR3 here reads CSAKQGSSNQPQHF. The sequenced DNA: TGCAGTGCTAAACAGGGGTCAAGCAATCAGCCCCAGCATTTT.